This section outlines one T cell receptor beta chain sequence together with its context. Its antigen remains unidentified. The CDR3 consists of 13 residues. The V gene end was trimmed by 2 bases and the J gene end by 7 bases; junction bases not matched to a gene: 5. In germline, CDR1 is SQVTM, CDR2 ANQGSEA. Samples underwent the assay at deep level. The table came from immunoSEQ multiplex PCR; TCRdb's copy has only in-frame clones and leaves some out. The sample yields approximately 1.9 million clones, around 93% seen once. The naive CD8 population came from CD45RO-negative cells selected for CCR7, without terminally differentiated effector memory CD45RA+ cells. This specimen comes from a study of shared clonotypes between healthy human individuals. Overall study results and limits: Genetic and exposure-history diversity was limited by the small donor number.

The source is a young man in good health. Some clones in this sample may be carry-over from other donors' samples. The V call is TRBV29-1, the J call TRBJ2-1, with 7 bases lining up with TRBD2. Sequences were obtained from naive CD8+ T cells from PBMCs. For the CDR3, the DNA is TGCAGCGTTGAAAGCGGGATGGGGAATGAGCAGTTCTTC. The encoded protein is CSVESGMGNEQFF.